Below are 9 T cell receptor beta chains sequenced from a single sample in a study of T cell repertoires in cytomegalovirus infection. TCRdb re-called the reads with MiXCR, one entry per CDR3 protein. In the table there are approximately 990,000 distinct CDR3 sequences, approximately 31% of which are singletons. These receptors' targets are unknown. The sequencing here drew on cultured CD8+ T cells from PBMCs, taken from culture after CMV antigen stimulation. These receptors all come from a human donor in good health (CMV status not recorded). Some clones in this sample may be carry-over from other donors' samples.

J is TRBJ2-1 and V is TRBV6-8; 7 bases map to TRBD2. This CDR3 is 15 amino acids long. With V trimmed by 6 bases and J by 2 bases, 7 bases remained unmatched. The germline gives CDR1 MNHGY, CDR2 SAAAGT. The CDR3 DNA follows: TGTGCCAGCAGCTCCGAGGCGGGGGCCTACAATGAGCAGTTCTTC. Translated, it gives CASSSEAGAYNEQFF.

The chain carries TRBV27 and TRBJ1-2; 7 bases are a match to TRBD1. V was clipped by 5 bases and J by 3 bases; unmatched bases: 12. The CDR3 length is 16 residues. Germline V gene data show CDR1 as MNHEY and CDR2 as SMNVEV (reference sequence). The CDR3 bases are TGTGCCAGCAGTCCACACTTGACAGGGAGGGACTATGGCTACACCTTC. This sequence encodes CASSPHLTGRDYGYTF.

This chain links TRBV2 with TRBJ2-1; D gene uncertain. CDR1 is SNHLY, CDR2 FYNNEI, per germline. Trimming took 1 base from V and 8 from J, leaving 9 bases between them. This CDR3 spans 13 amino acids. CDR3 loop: CASSEVRSDEQFF. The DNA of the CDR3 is TGTGCCAGCAGTGAAGTCCGATCGGATGAGCAGTTCTTC.

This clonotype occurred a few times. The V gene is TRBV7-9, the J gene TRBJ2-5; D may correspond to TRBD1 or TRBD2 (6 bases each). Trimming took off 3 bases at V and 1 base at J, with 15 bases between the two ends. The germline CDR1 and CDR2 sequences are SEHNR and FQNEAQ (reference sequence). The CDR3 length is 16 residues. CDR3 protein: CASSFGTGGGQETQYF. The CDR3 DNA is TGTGCCAGCAGCTTCGGCACAGGAGGGGGCCAAGAGACCCAGTACTTC.

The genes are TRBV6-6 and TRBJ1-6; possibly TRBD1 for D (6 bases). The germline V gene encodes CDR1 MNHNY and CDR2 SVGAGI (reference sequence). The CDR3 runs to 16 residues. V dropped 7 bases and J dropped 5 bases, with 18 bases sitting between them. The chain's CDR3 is CASNGEGGTDNSPLHF. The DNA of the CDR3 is TGTGCCAGCAATGGGGAGGGGGGGACCGATAATTCACCCCTCCACTTT.

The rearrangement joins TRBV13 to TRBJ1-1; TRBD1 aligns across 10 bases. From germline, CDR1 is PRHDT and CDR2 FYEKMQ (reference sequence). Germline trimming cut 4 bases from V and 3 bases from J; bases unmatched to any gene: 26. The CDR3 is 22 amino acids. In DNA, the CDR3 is TGTGCCAGCAGCTCCGACCTATATAATTCCGAGACAGGGGGCGCAGAGGACACTGAAGCTTTCTTT. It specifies CASSSDLYNSETGGAEDTEAFF.

The CDR3 DNA is TGTGCCAGCAGCTTAGGGCCAGGCGGGGGCCTGTACACCGGGGAGCTGTTTTTT. Protein sequence: CASSLGPGGGLYTGELFF. The chain joins TRBV7-6 to TRBJ2-2; D is possibly TRBD2 (7 bases). The CDR3 has 18 amino acids. Trimming stripped 1 base from V and 3 bases from J, with 18 bases between. Per the germline V gene, CDR1 is SGHVS and CDR2 is FNYEAQ. Combining the CDR3 with reference TRBV7-6 and TRBJ2-2 gives the whole variable domain GAGVSQSPRYKVTKRGQDVALRCDPISGHVSLYWYRQALGQGPEFLTYFNYEAQQDKSGLPNDRFSAERPEGSISTLTIQRTEQRDSAMYRCASSLGPGGGLYTGELFFGEGSRLTVL.

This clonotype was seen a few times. CDR3 region: CASSSNDYSYEQYV. In DNA form, the CDR3 reads TGTGCCAGCAGTTCCAACGACTACTCCTACGAGCAGTACGTC. This sequence joins TRBV6-1 and TRBJ2-7; a possible D gene is TRBD2 (5 bases). CDR1 and CDR2 from the germline V gene are MNHNS and SASEGT. Trimming pared 5 bases from V and 0 bases from J, leaving 11 bases between. CDR3 length: 14 amino acids.

CDR3 residues: CASSLRDGKRTQYF. The DNA for the CDR3 is TGTGCCAGCAGTTTACGGGACGGCAAGAGAACCCAGTACTTC. The chain is built from TRBV12-3 or TRBV12-4 and TRBJ2-5; D could derive from TRBD1 or TRBD2 (5 bases each). This CDR3 contains 14 residues. Trimming shortened V by 2 bases and J by 8 bases, and 15 bases separated the two germline ends.